These 4 T cell receptor beta chains originate from one sample sequenced in a study of T cells in Graves' hyperthyroidism and ophthalmopathy. RNA transcripts yielded amplified TCR beta CDR3 regions. The study used the HTBI primer set for a first-round RT-PCR of the TCR CDR3. TCRdb reanalysed the multiplex PCR reads using MiXCR and keeps one entry per CDR3 protein. The sample holds around 560,000 distinct CDR3 sequences, over 15% seen once. Sequenced material: blood. The origin of the receptors is a woman between 18 and 29 years old with Graves' hyperthyroidism.

This clonotype was observed at least ten times. This sequence joins TRBV6-2 or TRBV6-3 and TRBJ2-7; 7 nucleotides agree with TRBD2. V dropped 7 bases and J dropped 7; count of bases not matched to a gene: 10. Germline V gene lookup returns CDR1 MNHEY and CDR2 SVGEGT. This CDR3 is built from 13 residues. CDR3 DNA: TGTGCCAGCACCCCGAGCGGGACTGGAGAGCAGTACTTC. It is translated as CASTPSGTGEQYF.

This sequence joins TRBV12-3 or TRBV12-4 and TRBJ2-1; TRBD2 aligns across 11 bases. Trimming at V came to 5 bases and at J to 2 bases, leaving 2 bases not matched to a gene. The CDR3 is 15 residues long. The CDR3 loop reads CASSPTSGAYNEQFF. The CDR3 DNA is TGTGCCAGCAGTCCGACTAGCGGGGCCTACAATGAGCAGTTCTTC.

As regards this clonotype: This may come from a read error, since a much larger clone is one base off. This CDR3 is CAISEPAGVRMNIEAFF. CDR3 DNA sequence: TGTGCCATCAGTGAGCCCGCGGGGGTTCGCATGAACATTGAAGCTTTCTTT. V and J are TRBV10-3 and TRBJ1-1; the D gene is possibly TRBD1 (5 bases). Germline-derived CDR1 and CDR2 are ENHRY and SYGVKD. This CDR3 comprises 17 residues.

This clonotype appeared a few times. This sequence joins TRBV12-3 or TRBV12-4 and TRBJ2-1; possibly TRBD1 for D (6 bases). The ends were cut back, 7 bases at V and 7 bases at J, with 20 bases in the middle. The length of the CDR3 is 15 residues. The CDR3 protein is CASTGDTRGLNEQFF. CDR3 coding DNA: TGTGCCAGCACCGGGGACACCCGGGGATTAAATGAGCAGTTCTTC.